Listed here is a single T cell receptor beta chain. Germline loops: CDR1 WNHNN, CDR2 SYGVQD (reference sequence). The CDR3 covers 13 residues. This specimen belongs to a study of blood T cell repertoires in COVID-19. The data were produced by immunoSEQ multiplex PCR, yet TCRdb's version contains in-frame clones alone and is incomplete. The table lists around 230,000 clones, approximately 90% of them singletons, with roughly 0.69% in the top ten. Source material: peripheral blood. The TCR originated in a man aged 40-50 years with acute or convalescent COVID-19. The chain recombines TRBV10-1 with TRBJ2-3; TRBD1 might be the D (6 bases). CDR3 nucleotide sequence: TGCGCGGAGGATTGGGGGCGAACAGATACGCAGTATTTT. Translating gives CAEDWGRTDTQYF.